This TCR beta chain was captured by sequencing in a study of OX40 agonist ivuxolimab in advanced cancers. Study-level findings and limits: Some of the lowest clonal expansion was seen in partial responders at 0.1-3.0 mg/kg.

J gave up 12 bases and V 0 bases, and 3 bases lay outside the gene matches. The germline gives CDR1 SGHAT, CDR2 FQNNGV. The CDR3 has 13 amino acids. Data came from immunoSEQ multiplex PCR; TCRdb stores just in-frame clones and leaves some out. The data contain roughly 34,000 clones, roughly 87% of them singletons. In regard to this clone: Antigen: not known.

The chain couples TRBV11-2 to TRBJ2-1; 9 nucleotides agree with TRBD2. The sequencing used CD4+ or CD8+ T cells sorted from blood, collected in a trial of the OX40 agonist ivuxolimab. This clonotype was obtained from an adult with an advanced solid tumor such as melanoma, head and neck, liver or kidney cancer. The chain's CDR3 is CASSLDGAGGQFF. In DNA form, the CDR3 reads TGTGCCAGCAGCTTAGACGGAGCGGGGGGGCAGTTCTTC.